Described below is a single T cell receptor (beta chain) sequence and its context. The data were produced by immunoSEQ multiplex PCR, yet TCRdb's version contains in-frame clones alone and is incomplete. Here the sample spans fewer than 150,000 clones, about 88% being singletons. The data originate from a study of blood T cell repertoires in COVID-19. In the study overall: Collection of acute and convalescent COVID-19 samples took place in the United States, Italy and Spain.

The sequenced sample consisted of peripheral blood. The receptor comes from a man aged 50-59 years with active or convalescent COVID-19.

CDR3 sequence: CASSLGQGVLDEQYF. CDR3 in DNA: TGTGCCAGCAGCTTGGGACAGGGGGTTTTAGACGAGCAGTACTTC. V gene TRBV5-8 combines with J gene TRBJ2-7, with TRBD1 matching 9 bases. V shed 0 bases and J 5 bases; nucleotides not matched to a gene: 6. The CDR3 covers 15 residues. In germline, CDR1 is SGHTS, CDR2 YDEGEE.